One and the same sample provided the 25 T cell receptor beta chains below, sequenced in a study of blood T cells in healthy people across ages. The authors ran a second PCR of about 7 to 12 cycles using a sample-barcoded 5' primer and a J-beta primer mix. TCRdb redid the calling of the 5' RACE reads with MiXCR, one entry per CDR3 protein. The table includes around 1,900,000 distinct CDR3 sequences, roughly 43% detected once. Sample: blood. These receptor sequences come from a human donor in good health.

In regard to this clonotype: The junction does not match germline at one end; this may be a read error. The chain carries TRBV20-1 and TRBJ2-5, with a tentative D call TRBD1 (6 bases). The tail of the sequence fits TRBJ2-7 better, so the J call may be wrong. Germline V gene sequence: CDR1 DFQATT, CDR2 SNEGSKA (reference sequence). The CDR3 has 13 residues. DNA of the CDR3: TGCTGTGCTAGTCCAGGGGCTACCTACGAGCAGTACTTC. Its protein product is CCASPGATYEQYF.

This clonotype was detected only a few times. The genes are TRBV6-5 and TRBJ2-7; tentative D call: TRBD1 (5 bases). The CDR3 spans 12 residues. V was trimmed by 8 bases and J by 4 bases, leaving 12 bases between them. CDR1 is MNHEY, CDR2 SVGAGI, per germline. DNA of the CDR3: TGTGCCAGCGGGTTTCAGGGATACGAGCAGTACTTC. Translation: CASGFQGYEQYF.

This clonotype has a single count. The chain links TRBV27 to TRBJ2-3, with a tentative D call TRBD2 (6 bases). Trimming took off 7 bases at V and 13 bases at J, with 21 bases between the two ends. Per germline, CDR1 MNHEY and CDR2 SMNVEV (reference sequence). This CDR3 spans 13 amino acids. The CDR3 DNA reads TGTGCCAGCACCGCTTCCGGGGACTTGTCGGAGTATTTT. Protein product: CASTASGDLSEYF.

V usage is TRBV15 and J usage is TRBJ1-2; D not certain. V was shortened by 1 base and J by 5 bases, with 11 bases between the two germline ends. This CDR3 comprises 14 residues. Germline loops: CDR1 LNHNV, CDR2 YYDKDF (reference sequence). CDR3: CATSRGATEYGYTF. The CDR3 DNA reads as TGTGCCACCAGCAGAGGTGCCACGGAATATGGCTACACCTTC. The complete variable domain, with remaining parts taken from reference TRBV15 and TRBJ1-2, reads DAMVIQNPRYQVTQFGKPVTLSCSQTLNHNVMYWYQQKSSQAPKLLFHYYDKDFNNEADTPDNFQSRRPNTSFCFLDIRSPGLGDTAMYLCATSRGATEYGYTFGSGTRLTVV.

The chain combines TRBV2 with TRBJ1-2, with a tentative D call TRBD1 (6 bases). The CDR3 is 13 residues long. Germline V lookup: CDR1 SNHLY, CDR2 FYNNEI. Trimming removed 7 bases at V and 8 bases at J, with 17 bases between. The CDR3 spells CASKRTDGNGYTF. In DNA, the CDR3 is TGTGCCAGCAAACGGACAGACGGGAACGGCTACACCTTC.

The chain has TRBV6-4 and TRBJ2-1, with TRBD1 matching 7 bases. Gene TRBJ2-7 matches the end of the DNA better, so the J call may be wrong. The CDR3 length is 19 residues. CDR1 is MRHNA, CDR2 SNTAGT, per germline. CDR3 in DNA: TGTGCCAGCCCCAAACCAATTCCCACCTCGACAGGGCGTAATGACGAGCAGTACTTC. This gives the protein CASPKPIPTSTGRNDEQYF.

This clonotype was detected only once. V usage is TRBV6-2 or TRBV6-3 and J usage is TRBJ2-1; TRBD2 aligns across 11 bases. Germline CDR1 reads MNHEY; CDR2 reads SVGEGT. This CDR3 region has 13 residues. Unmatched junction bases numbered 9, after V lost 6 bases and J lost 14 bases. CDR3 DNA sequence: TGTGCCAGCAGACTAGCGGGGGTCTCTCGTGAGTTCTTC. It codes for CASRLAGVSREFF.

The V gene is TRBV6-2 or TRBV6-3, the J gene TRBJ2-1, with D possibly matching TRBD2 (6 bases). The CDR3 consists of 14 residues. The germline V gene has CDR1 MNHEY and CDR2 SVGEGT. V gave up 0 bases and J gave up 13 bases, with 16 bases separating them. CDR3 in DNA: TGTGCCAGCAGTTACTCTCTAGCCGGAGGGGAACAGTTCTTC. This codes for CASSYSLAGGEQFF.

J is TRBJ2-5 and V is TRBV10-3, with TRBD1 identical over 9 bases. Germline assignment: CDR1 ENHRY and CDR2 SYGVKD. The CDR3 covers 12 residues. Trimming removed 8 bases from V and 3 bases from J; junction bases left unmatched: 1. CDR3 nucleotides: TGTGCCATCCGGGACAGGGAAGAGACCCAGTACTTC. This translates into CAIRDREETQYF.

The sample holds a few counts of this clonotype. The chain joins TRBV9 to TRBJ1-2; D perhaps matches TRBD1 (6 bases). Trimming left V 3 bases short and J 10 bases short, with 10 bases between. CDR3 length: 11 residues. Germline-derived CDR1 and CDR2 are SGDLS and YYNGEE. The CDR3 DNA is TGTGCCAGCAGCGCCCAGGGGTCCTACACCTTC. Translated, it gives CASSAQGSYTF.

This clonotype was counted a few times. At one of its ends the junction is not consistent with the germline gene, which may arise from a read error. V is TRBV4-2 and J is TRBJ1-2, with a tentative D call TRBD1 (5 bases). CDR3 length: 15 residues. Germline V gene lookup returns CDR1 LGHNA and CDR2 YNFKEQ. CDR3 nucleotide sequence: TGTGCCCGCAGCCAAGATCTGGGGGGAGGCTATGGCTACACCTTC. It is translated as CARSQDLGGGYGYTF.

The chain joins TRBV29-1 to TRBJ1-4, with D maybe TRBD1 (5 bases). CDR1 and CDR2 from the germline V gene are SQVTM and ANQGSEA. Trimming shortened V by 7 bases and J by 8 bases, and 20 bases separated the two germline ends. The CDR3 contains 14 residues. The CDR3 reads CSAMDPGKGEKLFF. CDR3 in DNA: TGCAGCGCCATGGACCCGGGGAAGGGGGAAAAACTGTTTTTT.

This chain connects TRBV6-1 to TRBJ2-7, with D unclear. Germline CDR1 reads MNHNS; CDR2 reads SASEGT. The length of the CDR3 is 13 residues. The ends were cut back, 3 bases at V and 7 bases at J, with 13 bases in the middle. The CDR3 reads CASSERILFEQYF. CDR3 nucleotide sequence: TGTGCCAGCAGTGAGAGGATTTTATTTGAGCAGTACTTC.

The rearrangement uses TRBV20-1 and TRBJ2-1; no clear D gene. Germline V gene sequence: CDR1 DFQATT, CDR2 SNEGSKA (reference sequence). CDR3 length: 13 residues. V lost 3 bases and J 4 bases, leaving 10 bases between the germline ends. CDR3 sequence: CSASKGGYNEQFF. DNA for the CDR3: TGCAGTGCTAGTAAGGGCGGTTACAATGAGCAGTTCTTC.

This clonotype appeared a few times. This chain uses TRBV4-3 with TRBJ2-7, with D possibly being TRBD2 (6 bases). This CDR3 is 15 amino acids long. Germline V gives CDR1 LGHNA, CDR2 YSLEER. V lost 0 bases and J 4 bases, leaving 13 bases between the germline ends. CDR3 bases: TGCGCCAGCAGCCAAGATAGGAGCGGGCGGTACGAGCAGTACTTC. Protein sequence: CASSQDRSGRYEQYF.

This clonotype was recorded a few times. The chain carries TRBV5-5 and TRBJ2-3; D possibly corresponds to TRBD1 (5 bases). V was cut by 0 bases and J by 2 bases, with 13 bases left in between. This CDR3 is built from 16 residues. CDR1 and CDR2 from the germline V gene are SGHKS and YYEKEE (reference sequence). The CDR3 loop reads CASSLEWGLNTDTQYF. The CDR3 DNA follows: TGTGCCAGCAGCTTGGAGTGGGGCCTAAACACAGATACGCAGTATTTT.

The chain uses TRBV29-1 and TRBJ2-7; perhaps TRBD1 as D (5 bases). Germline V gene data show CDR1 as SQVTM and CDR2 as ANQGSEA. CDR3 length equals 14 residues. V was shortened by 4 bases and J by 2 bases, with 15 bases between the two germline ends. The CDR3 coding sequence is TGCAGCGTTGGGTTAGGTGACAGACCCTACGAGCAGTACTTC. It encodes CSVGLGDRPYEQYF.

The chain has TRBV20-1 and TRBJ2-1; TRBD1 aligns across 7 bases. In germline, CDR1 is DFQATT, CDR2 SNEGSKA (reference sequence). J gave up 3 bases and V 0 bases, and 11 bases lay outside the gene matches. The CDR3 is 17 amino acids. The CDR3 is CSARDLFEQGDYNEQFF. The CDR3 region has the DNA TGCAGTGCTAGAGATCTGTTCGAGCAGGGGGACTACAATGAGCAGTTCTTC.

The CDR3 is CASGTGTGAKSSYNEQFF. The CDR3 DNA follows: TGTGCCAGCGGAACCGGGACAGGGGCAAAAAGCTCCTACAATGAGCAGTTCTTC. The V and J genes are TRBV28 and TRBJ2-1; 10 nucleotides line up with TRBD1. Germline loops: CDR1 MDHEN, CDR2 SYDVKM. With 8 bases clipped from V and 0 bases from J, the junction kept 13 bases outside the gene matches. The CDR3 loop spans 18 amino acids.

The rearrangement joins TRBV7-2 to TRBJ2-3; D remains unclear. Between the trimmed V and J ends, which lost 5 bases and 2 bases, there was a span of 14 bases. CDR3 length: 15 amino acids. The germline V gene has CDR1 SGHTA and CDR2 FQGNSA. Here the CDR3 reads CASSPQGGVTDTQYF. As DNA, the CDR3 is TGTGCCAGCAGCCCTCAAGGTGGGGTCACAGATACGCAGTATTTT. The variable domain in full, with the rest retrieved from reference TRBV7-2 and TRBJ2-3, is GAGVSQSPSNKVTEKGKDVELRCDPISGHTALYWYRQSLGQGLEFLIYFQGNSAPDKSGLPSDRFSAERTGGSVSTLTIQRTQQEDSAVYLCASSPQGGVTDTQYFGPGTRLTVL.

This chain links TRBV28 with TRBJ2-1; D is uncertain. Germline V gene data show CDR1 as MDHEN and CDR2 as SYDVKM. Trimming removed 8 bases at V and 3 bases at J, with 14 bases between. The CDR3 sequence is 14 residues long. CDR3 nucleotide sequence: TGTGCCAGCGGCCCCTGGTTGGGCTACAATGAGCAGTTCTTC. Encoded protein: CASGPWLGYNEQFF.

The rearrangement joins TRBV28 to TRBJ2-1; 7 bases are a match to TRBD1. Trimming took 8 bases from V and 13 from J; bases not matched to a gene: 17. This CDR3 comprises 14 residues. Germline CDR1 MDHEN, CDR2 SYDVKM. CDR3 nucleotide sequence: TGTGCCAGCGGCTACCGGGACAGTTTTGCCGGACAGTTCTTC. It yields the protein CASGYRDSFAGQFF.

Turning to this clonotype: The junction departs from the called germline gene at one end, perhaps through a read error. J is TRBJ1-3 and V is TRBV10-3; a weak D match, TRBD1 (6 bases). This CDR3 is 13 amino acids long. The germline CDR1 and CDR2 sequences are ENHRY and SYGVKD. The CDR3 is CAVSEGRGNTIYF. CDR3 bases: TGTGCCGTCAGTGAAGGCAGGGGTAACACCATATATTTT.

The chain links TRBV12-3 or TRBV12-4 to TRBJ2-7; 8 positions agree with TRBD1. The CDR3 is made up of 15 amino acids. J was trimmed by 2 bases and V by 2 bases; bases with no gene match: 5. The CDR3 sequence: CASSLRPDRAYEQYF. The DNA for the CDR3 is TGTGCCAGCAGTTTAAGGCCGGACAGGGCCTACGAGCAGTACTTC.

This clonotype was counted a single time. V is TRBV12-3 or TRBV12-4 and J is TRBJ1-1; D unclear. Trimming cost V 5 bases and J 7 bases, with 14 bases left between them. The length of the CDR3 is 13 residues. CDR3 DNA: TGTGCCAGCAGTCTTGTGGATAAGGGTGAAGCTTTCTTT. This translates into CASSLVDKGEAFF.